The 11 T cell receptor beta chains reported below all come from one sample, sequenced in a study of patients and donors after allogeneic stem cell transplantation. TCRdb fed the RT-PCR reads into MiXCR, producing one record per CDR3 protein. The sample gives approximately 170,000 distinct CDR3 sequences, 24% of which show up once; 25% to 30% is in the top ten. Sequenced material: blood, either unsorted or a sorted T cell fraction (not recorded which). These receptors were collected from a human donor who was either an allogeneic HSCT recipient or a stem cell or donor lymphocyte infusion donor (not recorded which). It is not recorded whose cells these are; they may come from a transplant donor.

The chain is built from TRBV9 and TRBJ1-2; possible D gene TRBD1, 5 bases. CDR3 size: 14 residues. V gave up 0 bases and J gave up 3 bases, with 9 bases separating them. Germline CDR1 SGDLS, CDR2 YYNGEE. CDR3 residues: CASSVAGTDYGYTF. As DNA, the CDR3 is TGTGCCAGCAGCGTAGCGGGGACGGACTATGGCTACACCTTC. The variable domain in full, with the rest retrieved from reference TRBV9 and TRBJ1-2, is DSGVTQTPKHLITATGQRVTLRCSPRSGDLSVYWYQQSLDQGLQFLIQYYNGEERAKGNILERFSAQQFPDLHSELNLSSLELGDSALYFCASSVAGTDYGYTFGSGTRLTVV.

This clonotype was picked up a small number of times. Sequence at one end of the junction differs from germline and may be a read error. V gene TRBV7-7 combines with J gene TRBJ1-1; the D is unclear. The CDR3 totals 11 residues. The V gene's germline CDR1 is SSHAT and CDR2 FNYEAQ (reference sequence). In nucleotides, the CDR3 is TGTGCTAGCAGCCTCTCGGGTGGAGCTTTCTTT. Translated: CASSLSGGAFF.

This clonotype was recorded a few times. CDR3 sequence: CSASTQGAYEQFF. The CDR3 bases are TGCAGCGCCTCAACCCAGGGGGCCTATGAGCAGTTCTTC. This chain joins TRBV29-1 and TRBJ2-1; 8 bases map to TRBD1. The germline V gene has CDR1 SQVTM and CDR2 ANQGSEA. The CDR3 sequence is 13 residues long. Trimming at V came to 7 bases and at J to 8 bases, leaving 10 bases not matched to a gene.

The chain has TRBV7-2 and TRBJ2-1; 7 bases agree with TRBD2. J was trimmed by 6 bases and V by 3 bases; bases with no gene match: 8. Germline CDR1 and CDR2: SGHTA and FQGNSA. This CDR3 contains 15 residues. CDR3 in DNA: TGTGCCAGCAGCTTCGGGGCTAGCGGTGTCAATGAGCAGTTCTTC. Its protein is CASSFGASGVNEQFF.

The gene calls are TRBV6-6 and TRBJ2-7; 7 positions agree with TRBD2. The germline CDR1 and CDR2 sequences are MNHNY and SVGAGI (reference sequence). The length of the CDR3 is 15 residues. The ends lost 6 bases at V and 2 bases at J; junction bases unmatched: 10. The CDR3 DNA reads TGTGCCAGCAGCACCGCTAGCGGCACTCCCTACGAGCAGTACTTC. This encodes CASSTASGTPYEQYF.

The genes are TRBV7-6 and TRBJ2-7, with D possibly being TRBD1 (5 bases). The CDR3 is 13 amino acids. CDR1 and CDR2 from the germline V gene are SGHVS and FNYEAQ. The ends were cut back, 5 bases at V and 1 base at J, with 9 bases in the middle. The CDR3 sequence is CASSARQSYEQYF. CDR3 in DNA: TGTGCCAGCAGCGCGAGACAGTCCTACGAGCAGTACTTC.

The V gene is TRBV18, the J gene TRBJ1-5, with D possibly matching TRBD1 (6 bases). Germline V gives CDR1 KGHSH, CDR2 LQKENI. Between the trimmed V and J ends, which lost 3 bases and 3 bases, there was a span of 9 bases. This CDR3 contains 14 residues. The CDR3: CASSPGGVNQPQHF. The CDR3 DNA is TGTGCCAGCTCACCGGGGGGCGTCAATCAGCCCCAGCATTTT.

This sequence joins TRBV20-1 and TRBJ2-7; 10 nucleotides match TRBD2. Germline V lookup: CDR1 DFQATT, CDR2 SNEGSKA (reference sequence). With 3 bases clipped from V and 6 bases from J, the junction kept 8 bases outside the gene matches. CDR3 length: 14 amino acids. This CDR3 is CSASRLAGEGEQYF. The CDR3 nucleotides read TGCAGTGCTAGTCGGCTAGCGGGAGAAGGCGAGCAGTACTTC.

The rearrangement uses TRBV20-1 and TRBJ2-2; D call uncertain. In germline, CDR1 is DFQATT, CDR2 SNEGSKA (reference sequence). Trimming took off 2 bases at V and 0 bases at J, with 16 bases between the two ends. This CDR3 comprises 17 residues. The CDR3 coding sequence is TGCAGTGCTAGAATAACCCGGACGTCTGCGAACACCGGGGAGCTGTTTTTT. Protein sequence: CSARITRTSANTGELFF.

V gene TRBV5-1 combines with J gene TRBJ2-7, with no clear D. Germline V gene lookup returns CDR1 SGHRS and CDR2 YFSETQ. The CDR3 totals 11 residues. V lost 1 base, J lost 6 bases, and 5 bases lay in between. Here the CDR3 DNA reads TGCGCCAGCAGCTTGAAGGGCGAGCAGTACTTC. Its protein is CASSLKGEQYF.

The CDR3 sequence is CAAGMGGLAKNIQYF. CDR3 nucleotides: TGTGCCGCTGGTATGGGGGGCCTAGCCAAAAACATTCAGTACTTC. The rearrangement links TRBV19 to TRBJ2-4, with D possibly called TRBD1 or TRBD2 (6 bases each). Trimming left V 11 bases short and J 0 bases short, with 17 bases between. Germline V gene lookup returns CDR1 LNHDA and CDR2 SQIVND (reference sequence). The CDR3 is 15 residues long.